A selection of T cell receptor beta chains follows, all from one sample in a study of post-analysis software for immune sequencing data. TCRdb itself ran the PCR reads through MiXCR, one entry per CDR3 protein. The data hold about 570,000 distinct CDR3 sequences, with around 31% observed a single time. The sample comprised blood. Every receptor here comes from a girl aged 2-17 years with multiple sclerosis. Each CDR3 is given with its conserved first and last residue. The D gene is left open where the match is weak. Expanded clones get a size class; other rows say once, few or many, or leave the size out.

d_call: -
j_call: TRBJ2-1
clone_size: few
v_call: TRBV29-1
cdr3_nt: TGCAGCGTTGAGGGGCAAAATGAGCAGTTCTTC
cdr3_aa: CSVEGQNEQFF

d_call: TRBD1
j_call: TRBJ2-5
clone_size: few
v_call: TRBV5-6
cdr3_nt: TGTGCCAGCAGCTCCGGACAGGGACCGTACTTC
cdr3_aa: CASSSGQGPYF

d_call: -
j_call: TRBJ1-2
clone_size: -
v_call: TRBV20-1
cdr3_nt: TGCAGTGCTTCGTTCGACTGGGCCTGGGGCTACACCTTC
cdr3_aa: CSASFDWAWGYTF

d_call: TRBD2
j_call: TRBJ2-5
clone_size: -
v_call: TRBV20-1
cdr3_nt: TGCAGTGCCATCTCGAATAGCGGGGGGGTAGAGACCCAGTACTTC
cdr3_aa: CSAISNSGGVETQYF

d_call: -
j_call: TRBJ2-2
clone_size: -
v_call: TRBV29-1
cdr3_nt: TGCAGCATAGGAATGGGCGGGGAGCTGTTTTTT
cdr3_aa: CSIGMGGELFF

d_call: -
j_call: TRBJ2-5
clone_size: few
v_call: TRBV20-1
cdr3_nt: TGCAGTGCCAGCAACCGGGACGCAGTGGTGACCCAGTACTTC
cdr3_aa: CSASNRDAVVTQYF

d_call: -
j_call: TRBJ2-3
clone_size: -
v_call: TRBV3-1
cdr3_nt: TGTGCCAGCAGCCAAGACGGATACCCGGCAGATACGCAGTATTTT
cdr3_aa: CASSQDGYPADTQYF

d_call: -
j_call: TRBJ2-6
clone_size: few
v_call: TRBV12-3/TRBV12-4
cdr3_nt: TGTGCCAGCAGTAATTTCTCTGGGGCCAACGTCCTGACTTTC
cdr3_aa: CASSNFSGANVLTF

d_call: -
j_call: TRBJ2-5
clone_size: few
v_call: TRBV5-1
cdr3_nt: TGCGCCAGCAGCTTTCAGGCTTCCCACAGCGGAGAGACCCAGTACTTC
cdr3_aa: CASSFQASHSGETQYF

d_call: TRBD1
j_call: TRBJ2-7
clone_size: few
v_call: TRBV2
cdr3_nt: TGTGCCAGCAGTGCCGGACAGGAGCACTACGAGCAGTACTTC
cdr3_aa: CASSAGQEHYEQYF

d_call: TRBD1
j_call: TRBJ1-5
clone_size: few
v_call: TRBV20-1
cdr3_nt: TGCAGTGCGACCCCAGGGGGCCGGGGGCAGCCCCAGCATTTT
cdr3_aa: CSATPGGRGQPQHF

d_call: TRBD2
j_call: TRBJ2-3
clone_size: -
v_call: TRBV4-1
cdr3_nt: TGCGCCAGCAGCCAAGATCGCAACGGGGGGGCGAGCACAGATACGCAGTATTTT
cdr3_aa: CASSQDRNGGASTDTQYF

d_call: -
j_call: TRBJ2-7
clone_size: -
v_call: TRBV12-3/TRBV12-4
cdr3_nt: TGTGCCAGCAGCCCCGACCGTTACGGGCAGTACTTC
cdr3_aa: CASSPDRYGQYF

d_call: -
j_call: TRBJ2-6
clone_size: few
v_call: TRBV6-5
cdr3_nt: TGTGCCAGCAGTTACGGGGAATCTGGGGCCAACGTCCTGACTTTC
cdr3_aa: CASSYGESGANVLTF

d_call: -
j_call: TRBJ1-2
clone_size: few
v_call: TRBV20-1
cdr3_nt: TGCAGTGCTAGAGATACGTCTCGCCAGGATGGCTACACCTTC
cdr3_aa: CSARDTSRQDGYTF

d_call: -
j_call: TRBJ1-2
clone_size: few
v_call: TRBV4-2
cdr3_nt: TGTGCCAGCAGCCAAGTTAGGGTGAGCTATGGCTACACCTTC
cdr3_aa: CASSQVRVSYGYTF

d_call: -
j_call: TRBJ2-5
clone_size: few
v_call: TRBV20-1
cdr3_nt: TGCAGTGCTAGAGATCTTGGGTCTGAAATGGTGACCCAGTACTTC
cdr3_aa: CSARDLGSEMVTQYF

d_call: -
j_call: TRBJ2-3
clone_size: -
v_call: TRBV3-1
cdr3_nt: TGTGCCAGCAGCCAACGGGAGTCACCAGGTACGCAGTATTTT
cdr3_aa: CASSQRESPGTQYF

d_call: -
j_call: TRBJ2-7
clone_size: many
v_call: TRBV29-1
cdr3_nt: TGCAGCGTTGGTCCCAGGGGAGGCTACGAGCAGTACTTC
cdr3_aa: CSVGPRGGYEQYF

d_call: TRBD1
j_call: TRBJ1-2
clone_size: -
v_call: TRBV5-1
cdr3_nt: TGCGCCAGCAGCTTGGACGGCGACAGGGTGTATGGCTACACCTTC
cdr3_aa: CASSLDGDRVYGYTF

d_call: -
j_call: TRBJ1-2
clone_size: -
v_call: TRBV25-1
cdr3_nt: TGTGCCAGCAGTGACGTGACAGAGGGTAATGGCTACACCTTC
cdr3_aa: CASSDVTEGNGYTF

d_call: TRBD2
j_call: TRBJ2-1
clone_size: -
v_call: TRBV20-1
cdr3_nt: TGCAGTGCTAGTCTCCTAGCGGATTCTTTAAGCTCCTACAATGAGCAGTTCTTC
cdr3_aa: CSASLLADSLSSYNEQFF

d_call: TRBD2
j_call: TRBJ2-1
clone_size: -
v_call: TRBV20-1
cdr3_nt: TGCAGTGCTAGAAGCGCTAGCGGGGGGTCCACAACGGGTGAGCAGTTCTTC
cdr3_aa: CSARSASGGSTTGEQFF

d_call: -
j_call: TRBJ2-7
clone_size: -
v_call: TRBV24-1
cdr3_nt: TGTGCCACCACCATACGGGGTTACGAGCAGTACTTC
cdr3_aa: CATTIRGYEQYF

d_call: -
j_call: TRBJ1-5
clone_size: few
v_call: TRBV5-5
cdr3_nt: TGTGCCAGCAGCTTGTTGGTGGGTCAGAATAGCCATCAGCCCCAGCATTTT
cdr3_aa: CASSLLVGQNSHQPQHF

d_call: -
j_call: TRBJ2-1
clone_size: -
v_call: TRBV2
cdr3_nt: TGTGCCAGCAGTCCGAAGCTAGTGGGCTCCTACAATGAGCAGTTCTTC
cdr3_aa: CASSPKLVGSYNEQFF

d_call: TRBD2
j_call: TRBJ2-3
clone_size: -
v_call: TRBV3-1
cdr3_nt: TGTGCCAGCAGCCCTAGCGGGGCGATCCGCACAGATACGCAGTATTTT
cdr3_aa: CASSPSGAIRTDTQYF

d_call: TRBD2
j_call: TRBJ2-2
clone_size: -
v_call: TRBV5-4
cdr3_nt: TGTGCCAGCAGCGGAAGCGGGGGGAGGACCGGGGAGCTGTTTTTT
cdr3_aa: CASSGSGGRTGELFF

d_call: -
j_call: TRBJ2-7
clone_size: -
v_call: TRBV14
cdr3_nt: TGTGCCAGCAGCCGGGGGCGGGACTCCTACGAGCAGTACTTC
cdr3_aa: CASSRGRDSYEQYF

d_call: TRBD2
j_call: TRBJ2-1
clone_size: -
v_call: TRBV6-1
cdr3_nt: TGTGCCAGCAGTGCGCCGATGGGACTAGCGGGGGGACCCTACAATGAGCAGTTCTTC
cdr3_aa: CASSAPMGLAGGPYNEQFF

d_call: -
j_call: TRBJ1-2
clone_size: few
v_call: TRBV5-1
cdr3_nt: TGCGCCAGCAGCCTAGGAAGGGGAAACCAAGGACTTGGCTACACCTTC
cdr3_aa: CASSLGRGNQGLGYTF

d_call: -
j_call: TRBJ2-3
clone_size: -
v_call: TRBV4-1
cdr3_nt: TGCGCCAGCAGCCAACACAGGGAGGTGCCAGATACGCAGTATTTT
cdr3_aa: CASSQHREVPDTQYF

d_call: -
j_call: TRBJ2-5
clone_size: -
v_call: TRBV12-3/TRBV12-4
cdr3_nt: TGTGCCAGCAGTACTAGAGGGGGGGTAGAGACCCAGTACTTC
cdr3_aa: CASSTRGGVETQYF

d_call: -
j_call: TRBJ2-2
clone_size: -
v_call: TRBV4-1
cdr3_nt: TGCGCCAGCAGCCACGGGACCCTTAACACCGGGGAGCTGTTTTTT
cdr3_aa: CASSHGTLNTGELFF

d_call: -
j_call: TRBJ1-6
clone_size: few
v_call: TRBV9
cdr3_nt: TGTGCCAGCAGCCGTACAGGGTCCAATTCACCCCTCCACTTT
cdr3_aa: CASSRTGSNSPLHF

d_call: -
j_call: TRBJ1-6
clone_size: -
v_call: TRBV4-1
cdr3_nt: TGCGCCAGCAGCCGGGCTCAACAGGGTTCCAATTCACCCCTCCACTTT
cdr3_aa: CASSRAQQGSNSPLHF

d_call: -
j_call: TRBJ2-1
clone_size: -
v_call: TRBV6-2/TRBV6-3
cdr3_nt: TGTGCCAGCAGTCAGCACACCGAGCAGTTCTTC
cdr3_aa: CASSQHTEQFF

d_call: TRBD2
j_call: TRBJ2-5
clone_size: -
v_call: TRBV20-1
cdr3_nt: TGCAGTGCTGGGACTAGCGGGGACCGCGAGACCCAGTACTTC
cdr3_aa: CSAGTSGDRETQYF

d_call: TRBD1
j_call: TRBJ1-4
clone_size: -
v_call: TRBV6-1
cdr3_nt: TGTGCCAGCAGTGACCGACAGCAGGGGGCTGGGAATGAAAAACTGTTTTTT
cdr3_aa: CASSDRQQGAGNEKLFF

d_call: TRBD2
j_call: TRBJ2-1
clone_size: -
v_call: TRBV12-3/TRBV12-4
cdr3_nt: TGTGCCAGCAGTTTTAGAGCGGGAAACTCCTACAATGAGCAGTTCTTC
cdr3_aa: CASSFRAGNSYNEQFF

d_call: TRBD1
j_call: TRBJ2-3
clone_size: -
v_call: TRBV7-9
cdr3_nt: TGTGCCAGCAGCTATGGACAGGGCCCAGATACGCAGTATTTT
cdr3_aa: CASSYGQGPDTQYF

d_call: -
j_call: TRBJ1-1
clone_size: many
v_call: TRBV5-1
cdr3_nt: TGCGCCAGCAGCAACGATTACGGGGGGGCGCTTGAGGCTTTCTTT
cdr3_aa: CASSNDYGGALEAFF

d_call: -
j_call: TRBJ2-3
clone_size: -
v_call: TRBV12-3/TRBV12-4
cdr3_nt: TGTGCCAGCAGTCCACAGGTAACAGATACGCAGTATTTT
cdr3_aa: CASSPQVTDTQYF

d_call: -
j_call: TRBJ2-1
clone_size: -
v_call: TRBV29-1
cdr3_nt: TGCAGCGTTGAATGGGTAAATGAGCAGTTCTTC
cdr3_aa: CSVEWVNEQFF

d_call: -
j_call: TRBJ1-1
clone_size: -
v_call: TRBV5-6
cdr3_nt: TGTGCCAACAGCTTCCCTATCGGACCTGAAGCTTTCTTT
cdr3_aa: CANSFPIGPEAFF

d_call: -
j_call: TRBJ2-5
clone_size: many
v_call: TRBV3-1
cdr3_nt: TGTGCCAGCAGCCAAGACCCGACAGCCCAAGAGACCCAGTACTTC
cdr3_aa: CASSQDPTAQETQYF